This TCR beta chain derives from a study of blood T cell repertoires in COVID-19. Sequenced by immunoSEQ multiplex PCR; TCRdb stores in-frame clones only, minus some. In the table there are some 50,000 clones, 80% to 90% of which are singletons. V shed 2 bases, J shed 2 bases, and the junction held 0 bases outside the gene matches. The germline V gene encodes CDR1 MGHRA and CDR2 YSYEKL. This CDR3 contains 15 residues. Sequenced material: peripheral blood. The chain combines TRBV4-1 with TRBJ2-7, with 13 nucleotides matching TRBD2. The TCR comes from a human donor in a cohort sampled during active COVID-19. The CDR3 sequence: CASSQTSGGAYEQYF. The CDR3 nucleotides read TGCGCCAGCAGCCAAACTAGCGGGGGGGCCTACGAGCAGTACTTC.